Shown below are 16 T cell receptor beta chains from a single sample sequenced in a study of patients and donors after allogeneic stem cell transplantation (dated by TCRdb to about 2020). Preparation of the library involved RT-PCR. The sequencer was a NextSeq 550. Clones were called with MiXCR by TCRdb after fastp trimmed the public reads at Q25, and only in-frame beta chains were retained. Entries are consolidated by CDR3 protein sequence, retaining the most common genes and DNA. The sample has approximately 140,000 distinct CDR3 sequences on record, about a third of them singletons. In total, the top ten clones hold less than 60% of the sample. Source material: blood, either unsorted or a sorted T cell fraction (not recorded which). The receptors derive from a human donor who was either an allogeneic HSCT recipient or a stem cell or donor lymphocyte infusion donor (not recorded which). It is not recorded whose cells these are; they may come from a transplant donor.

This chain uses TRBV5-1 with TRBJ1-1, with D hard to call. CDR1 and CDR2 (germline): SGHRS, YFSETQ. With 4 bases removed from V and 3 bases from J, the gap between germline ends came to 10 bases. CDR3 length equals 13 residues. The CDR3 sequence is CASSPYGDTEAFF. CDR3 bases: TGCGCCAGCAGCCCATATGGGGACACTGAAGCTTTCTTT.

This rearrangement joins TRBV12-3 or TRBV12-4 to TRBJ1-4; 10 nucleotides match TRBD1. V lost 3 bases and J lost 11; bases outside the gene matches: 6. This CDR3 region has 14 residues. For the CDR3, the DNA is TGTGCCAGCAGTTTGGGGACAGGGGTTGCTAAACTGTTTTTT. The encoded protein is CASSLGTGVAKLFF.

This clonotype has a handful of counts. The chain joins TRBV6-6 to TRBJ1-1; no definite D call. The CDR3 sequence is 16 residues long. Germline values: CDR1 MNHNY, CDR2 SVGAGI (reference sequence). V lost 2 bases, J lost 1 base, and 14 bases lay in between. The CDR3 nucleotides are TGTGCCAGCAGTTACCCCCCGGGTTCCCCGAACACTGAAGCTTTCTTT. Encoded protein: CASSYPPGSPNTEAFF.

This chain uses TRBV6-1 with TRBJ2-3, with D tentatively TRBD1 (6 bases). The CDR3 has 15 residues. Germline V gene sequence: CDR1 MNHNS, CDR2 SASEGT. V lost 10 bases and J 0 bases, leaving 17 bases between the germline ends. CDR3 residues: CAIPRTALSTDTQYF. CDR3 nucleotides: TGTGCCATCCCACGGACAGCCTTGAGCACAGATACGCAGTATTTT.

J is TRBJ1-1 and V is TRBV6-1; D is uncertain. Trimming pared 3 bases from V and 2 bases from J, leaving 13 bases between. Germline CDR1 reads MNHNS; CDR2 reads SASEGT. The CDR3 runs 15 residues. The CDR3 reads CASSDGPVVNTEAFF. CDR3 sequence (DNA): TGTGCCAGCAGTGACGGACCGGTCGTTAACACTGAAGCTTTCTTT.

The sample holds one count of this clonotype. The rearrangement links TRBV12-3 or TRBV12-4 to TRBJ2-3; weak D call: TRBD1 (5 bases). Trimming removed 7 bases at V and 4 bases at J, with 21 bases between. This CDR3 is built from 16 residues. As DNA, the CDR3 is TGTGCCAGCACTCCTAGGGGAACAGCCCAAGCAGATACGCAGTATTTT. The encoded protein is CASTPRGTAQADTQYF.

This clonotype was found a few times. The CDR3: CASSYLGGNTEAFF. The CDR3 DNA sequence: TGTGCCAGCAGTTACCTGGGGGGGAACACTGAAGCTTTCTTT. The V call is TRBV6-5, the J call TRBJ1-1; TRBD1 might be the D (5 bases). This CDR3 is built from 14 residues. From germline, CDR1 is MNHEY and CDR2 SVGAGI. Trimming took 2 bases from V and 1 from J, leaving 8 bases between them.

This clonotype was observed a few times. The chain uses TRBV6-1 and TRBJ1-5; the D gene is possibly TRBD1 (5 bases). Trimming removed 0 bases at V and 1 base at J, with 10 bases between. The CDR3 is 16 residues long. In germline, CDR1 is MNHNS, CDR2 SASEGT. CDR3 loop: CASSEAVRASNQPQHF. The CDR3 bases are TGTGCCAGCAGTGAAGCTGTCAGGGCGAGCAATCAGCCCCAGCATTTT.

The genes are TRBV4-3 and TRBJ1-2; D perhaps matches TRBD1 (6 bases). Germline V lookup: CDR1 LGHNA, CDR2 YSLEER. V shed 0 bases and J shed 6 bases, with 14 bases lying between them. The CDR3 sequence is 15 residues long. Written as DNA, the CDR3 is TGCGCCAGCAGCCAAGATATAGGGGGGCGGGATGGCTACACCTTC. This sequence encodes CASSQDIGGRDGYTF.

This clonotype was seen more than once but under ten times. The chain couples TRBV12-3 or TRBV12-4 to TRBJ2-1, with 14 bases fitting TRBD2. The CDR3 has 18 residues. The V and J ends lost 7 bases and 2 bases, in that order; junction bases with no gene match: 10. DNA for the CDR3: TGTGCCAGCAATATAGGACTAGCGGGGGGCTATCCCTACAATGAGCAGTTCTTC. It specifies CASNIGLAGGYPYNEQFF.

J is TRBJ1-1 and V is TRBV7-2; D is perhaps TRBD1 (5 bases). CDR1 and CDR2 from the germline V gene are SGHTA and FQGNSA. Between the trimmed V and J ends, which lost 4 bases and 12 bases, there was a span of 12 bases. This CDR3 has 11 amino acids. Here the CDR3 reads CASSSPQGTFF. The CDR3 DNA sequence: TGTGCCAGCAGCTCCCCGCAGGGTACTTTCTTT.

The chain couples TRBV5-1 to TRBJ1-6; D unresolved. This CDR3 comprises 17 residues. Germline lookup yields CDR1 SGHRS and CDR2 YFSETQ. The V end was cut by 0 bases, the J end by 0 bases, with 10 bases between. The DNA for the CDR3 is TGCGCCAGCAGCTTGGCCGTGGGGTCCTCCTATAATTCACCCCTCCACTTT. Protein: CASSLAVGSSYNSPLHF. Drawing the rest from reference TRBV5-1 and TRBJ1-6, the complete variable domain is KAGVTQTPRYLIKTRGQQVTLSCSPISGHRSVSWYQQTPGQGLQFLFEYFSETQRNKGNFPGRFSGRQFSNSRSEMNVSTLELGDSALYLCASSLAVGSSYNSPLHFGNGTRLTVT.

This clonotype was counted only a few times. The chain carries TRBV9 and TRBJ2-5; 8 bases line up with TRBD2. The CDR3 is 14 amino acids. CDR1 is SGDLS and CDR2 is YYNGEE in the germline V gene. V lost 4 bases and J lost 1; bases outside the gene matches: 3. The CDR3 nucleotides are TGTGCCAGCAGCCAGACTAGCGCCCAAGAGACCCAGTACTTC. Amino acids: CASSQTSAQETQYF.

In this sample, this clonotype turned up a few times. The genes are TRBV4-3 and TRBJ1-1; D is undetermined. The CDR3 runs to 13 residues. Trimming took off 3 bases at V and 1 base at J, with 6 bases between the two ends. The germline gives CDR1 LGHNA, CDR2 YSLEER. The CDR3 DNA is TGCGCCAGCAGCCAGGACGGGAACACTGAAGCTTTCTTT. Encoded protein: CASSQDGNTEAFF.

This clonotype appeared a few times. This rearrangement joins TRBV3-1 to TRBJ1-1, with 8 bases that match TRBD1. With V trimmed by 1 base and J by 4 bases, 5 bases remained unmatched. Per germline, CDR1 LGHDT and CDR2 YNNKEL (reference sequence). This CDR3 comprises 15 residues. The CDR3 DNA follows: TGTGCCAGCAGCCAAGCCGACAGGGGTATCACTGAAGCTTTCTTT. Translating it yields CASSQADRGITEAFF.

This chain links TRBV12-3 or TRBV12-4 with TRBJ1-1; weak D call: TRBD1 (5 bases). Trimming removed 4 bases from V and 4 bases from J, with 10 bases in between. There are 13 residues in the CDR3. CDR3 loop: CASSWGRLTEAFF. The CDR3 region has the DNA TGTGCCAGCAGTTGGGGACGGCTCACTGAAGCTTTCTTT.